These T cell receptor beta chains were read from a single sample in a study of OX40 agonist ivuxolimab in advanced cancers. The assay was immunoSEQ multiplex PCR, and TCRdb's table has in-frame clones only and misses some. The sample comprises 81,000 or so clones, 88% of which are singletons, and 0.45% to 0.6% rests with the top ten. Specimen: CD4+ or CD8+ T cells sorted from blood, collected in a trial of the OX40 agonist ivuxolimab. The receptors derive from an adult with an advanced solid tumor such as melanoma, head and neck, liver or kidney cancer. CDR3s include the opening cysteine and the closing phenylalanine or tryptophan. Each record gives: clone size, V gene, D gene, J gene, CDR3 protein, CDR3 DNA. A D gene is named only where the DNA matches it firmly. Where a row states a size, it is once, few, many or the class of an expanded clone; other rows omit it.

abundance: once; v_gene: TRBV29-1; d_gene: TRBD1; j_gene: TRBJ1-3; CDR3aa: CSGRTGGNTIYF; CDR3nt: TGCAGCGGCCGGACAGGGGGAAACACCATATATTTT
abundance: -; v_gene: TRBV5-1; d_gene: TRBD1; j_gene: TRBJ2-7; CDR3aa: CASSSWTGTPYEQYF; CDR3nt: TGCGCCAGCAGCAGCTGGACAGGGACCCCCTACGAGCAGTACTTC
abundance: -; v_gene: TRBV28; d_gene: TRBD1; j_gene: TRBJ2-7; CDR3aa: CASSLGTGPYEQYF; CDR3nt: TGTGCCAGCAGTTTAGGGACAGGGCCCTACGAGCAGTACTTC
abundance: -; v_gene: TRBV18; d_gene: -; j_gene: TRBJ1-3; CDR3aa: CASSPGGSVRGNTIYF; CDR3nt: TGTGCCAGCTCACCAGGGGGTTCAGTGCGTGGAAACACCATATATTTT
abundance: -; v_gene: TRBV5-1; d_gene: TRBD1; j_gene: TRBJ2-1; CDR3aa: CASSWQGDYNEQFF; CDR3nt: TGCGCCAGCAGCTGGCAGGGGGACTACAATGAGCAGTTCTTC
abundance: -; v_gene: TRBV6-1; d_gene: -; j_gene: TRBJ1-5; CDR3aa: CASSDPLEVHQPQHF; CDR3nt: TGTGCCAGCAGTGACCCGCTAGAGGTTCATCAGCCCCAGCATTTT
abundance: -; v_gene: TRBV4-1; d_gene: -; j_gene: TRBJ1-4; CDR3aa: CASSQEGPPNEKLFF; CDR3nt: TGCGCCAGCAGCCAAGAAGGGCCACCTAATGAAAAACTGTTTTTT
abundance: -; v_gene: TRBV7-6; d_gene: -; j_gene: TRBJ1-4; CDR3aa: CASSPGKFNEKLFF; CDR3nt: TGTGCCAGCAGCCCCGGGAAATTTAATGAAAAACTGTTTTTT
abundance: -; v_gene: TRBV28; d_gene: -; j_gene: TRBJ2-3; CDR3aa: CASSGAQGTDTQYF; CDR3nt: TGTGCCAGCAGTGGGGCTCAGGGCACAGATACGCAGTATTTT
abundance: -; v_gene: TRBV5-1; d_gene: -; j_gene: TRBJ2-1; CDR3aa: CASSLVGSYNEQFF; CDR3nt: TGCGCCAGCAGCTTGGTGGGTAGTTACAATGAGCAGTTCTTC
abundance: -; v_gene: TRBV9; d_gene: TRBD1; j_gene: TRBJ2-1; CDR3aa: CASSVQGADNEQFF; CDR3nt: TGTGCCAGCAGCGTACAGGGGGCGGACAATGAGCAGTTCTTC
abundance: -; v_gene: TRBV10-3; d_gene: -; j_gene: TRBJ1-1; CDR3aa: CAIRAGQPLEAFF; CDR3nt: TGTGCCATCAGGGCCGGACAGCCCCTTGAAGCTTTCTTT
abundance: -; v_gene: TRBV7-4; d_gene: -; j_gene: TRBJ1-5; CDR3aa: CASSLSGIGSNQPQHF; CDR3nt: TGTGCCAGCAGCTTATCGGGGATCGGTAGCAATCAGCCCCAGCATTTT
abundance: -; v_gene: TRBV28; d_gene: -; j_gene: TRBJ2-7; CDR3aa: CASSPSGPSSYEQYF; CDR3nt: TGTGCCAGCAGTCCCTCGGGCCCGAGCTCCTACGAGCAGTACTTC
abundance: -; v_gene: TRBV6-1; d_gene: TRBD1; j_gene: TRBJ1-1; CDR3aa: CASRVLQGGTEAFF; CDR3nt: TGTGCCAGCAGAGTCTTACAGGGGGGGACTGAAGCTTTCTTT
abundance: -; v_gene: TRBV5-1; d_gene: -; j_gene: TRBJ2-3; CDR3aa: CASSLQIAGANTDTQYF; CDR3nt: TGCGCCAGCAGCTTACAAATCGCGGGGGCGAACACAGATACGCAGTATTTT
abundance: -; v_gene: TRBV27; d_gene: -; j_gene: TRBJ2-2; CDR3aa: CASSFNRPTGELFF; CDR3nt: TGTGCCAGCAGTTTTAACAGACCCACCGGGGAGCTGTTTTTT
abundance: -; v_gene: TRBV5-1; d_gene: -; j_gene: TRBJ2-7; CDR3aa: CASSLAPSGETPYEQYF; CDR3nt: TGCGCCAGCAGCTTGGCCCCATCAGGGGAGACCCCCTACGAGCAGTACTTC
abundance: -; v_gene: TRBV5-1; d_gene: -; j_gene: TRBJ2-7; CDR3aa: CASSRVVSSYEQYF; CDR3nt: TGCGCCAGCAGCCGGGTCGTGTCATCCTACGAGCAGTACTTC
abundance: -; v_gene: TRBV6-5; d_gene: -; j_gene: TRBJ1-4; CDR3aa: CASRPGTENEKLFF; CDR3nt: TGTGCCAGCAGACCTGGGACTGAGAATGAAAAACTGTTTTTT
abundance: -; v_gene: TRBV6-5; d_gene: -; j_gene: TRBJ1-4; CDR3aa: CASSSRGTSVFF; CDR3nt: TGTGCCAGCAGTTCCCGGGGCACCTCTGTGTTTTTT
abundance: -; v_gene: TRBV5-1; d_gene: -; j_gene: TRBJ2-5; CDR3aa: CASSLAGGAQETQYF; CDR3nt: TGCGCCAGCAGCTTGGCTGGTGGGGCCCAAGAGACCCAGTACTTC
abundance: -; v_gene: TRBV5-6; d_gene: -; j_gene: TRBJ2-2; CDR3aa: CASSFSGGTGWTGELFF; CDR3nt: TGTGCCAGCAGCTTCAGTGGGGGCACCGGGTGGACCGGGGAGCTGTTTTTT
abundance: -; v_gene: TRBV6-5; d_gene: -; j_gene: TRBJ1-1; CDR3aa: CASSYRAFTEAFF; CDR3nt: TGTGCCAGCAGCTATAGGGCGTTCACTGAAGCTTTCTTT
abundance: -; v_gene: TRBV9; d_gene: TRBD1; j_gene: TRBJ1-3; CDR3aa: CASSITGAGNTIYF; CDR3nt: TGTGCCAGCAGCATCACAGGGGCAGGAAACACCATATATTTT